This TCR beta chain was sequenced for a study of blood T cell repertoires in COVID-19. At the level of the study: The cDNA or gDNA used as material had been derived from T cells, B-cell-depleted T cells, or PBMCs.

There are 14 residues in the CDR3. V shed 7 bases and J 6 bases; nucleotides not matched to a gene: 8. Germline-derived CDR1 and CDR2 are SEHNR and FQNEAQ (reference sequence). The data were produced by immunoSEQ multiplex PCR, yet TCRdb's version contains in-frame clones alone and is incomplete. The profile shows fewer than 250,000 clones, 80% to 90% of them singletons. The receptor was isolated from a middle-aged man with acute or convalescent COVID-19. Sequenced: peripheral blood. The V gene is TRBV7-9, the J gene TRBJ2-3; 9 bases map to TRBD1. For the CDR3, the DNA is TGTGCCAGCATCCGGGACAGGGAAAAGGATACGCAGTATTTT. This translates into CASIRDREKDTQYF.